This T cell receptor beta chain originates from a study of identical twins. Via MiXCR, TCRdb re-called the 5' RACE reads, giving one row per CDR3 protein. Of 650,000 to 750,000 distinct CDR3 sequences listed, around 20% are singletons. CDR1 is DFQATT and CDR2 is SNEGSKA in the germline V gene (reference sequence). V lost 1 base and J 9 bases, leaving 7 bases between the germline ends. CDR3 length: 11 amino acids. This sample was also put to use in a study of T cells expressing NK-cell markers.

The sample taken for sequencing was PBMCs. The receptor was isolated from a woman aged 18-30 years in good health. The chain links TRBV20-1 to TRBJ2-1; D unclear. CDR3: CSARGFPEQFF. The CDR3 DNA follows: TGCAGTGCTAGAGGGTTTCCTGAGCAGTTCTTC.